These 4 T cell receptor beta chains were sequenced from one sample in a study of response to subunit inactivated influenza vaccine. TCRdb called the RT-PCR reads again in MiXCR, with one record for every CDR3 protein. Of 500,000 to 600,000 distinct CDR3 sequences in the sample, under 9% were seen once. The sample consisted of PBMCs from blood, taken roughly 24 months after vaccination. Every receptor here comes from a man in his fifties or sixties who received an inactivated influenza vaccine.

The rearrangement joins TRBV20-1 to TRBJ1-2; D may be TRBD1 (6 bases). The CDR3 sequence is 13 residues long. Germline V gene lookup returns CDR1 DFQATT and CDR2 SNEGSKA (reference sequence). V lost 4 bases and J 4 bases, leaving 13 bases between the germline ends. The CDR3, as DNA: TGCAGTGCTAACGACGGGACACGCTATGGCTACACCTTC. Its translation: CSANDGTRYGYTF.

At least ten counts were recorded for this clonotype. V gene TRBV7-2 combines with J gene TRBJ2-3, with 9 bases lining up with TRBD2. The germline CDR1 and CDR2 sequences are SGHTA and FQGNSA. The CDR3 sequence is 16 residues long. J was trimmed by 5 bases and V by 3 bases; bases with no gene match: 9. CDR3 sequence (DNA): TGTGCCAGCAGCTTGATAGGCGGGAGGGCCAGAGATACGCAGTATTTT. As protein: CASSLIGGRARDTQYF.

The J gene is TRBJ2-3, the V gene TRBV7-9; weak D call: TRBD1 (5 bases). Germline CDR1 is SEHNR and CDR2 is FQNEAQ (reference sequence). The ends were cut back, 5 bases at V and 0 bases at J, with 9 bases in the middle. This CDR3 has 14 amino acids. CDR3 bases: TGTGCCAGCAGCACTGACAGAAGCACAGATACGCAGTATTTT. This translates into CASSTDRSTDTQYF.

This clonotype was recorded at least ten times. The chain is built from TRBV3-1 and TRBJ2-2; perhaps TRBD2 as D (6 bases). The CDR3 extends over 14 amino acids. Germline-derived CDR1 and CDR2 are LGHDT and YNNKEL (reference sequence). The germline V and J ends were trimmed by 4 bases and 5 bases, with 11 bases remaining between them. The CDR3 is CASSRLGRTGELFF. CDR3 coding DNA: TGTGCCAGCAGCCGACTAGGGCGGACCGGGGAGCTGTTTTTT.